This TCR beta chain was sequenced during a study of T cells in Graves' hyperthyroidism and ophthalmopathy. Findings and limits, study-wide: Progression to ophthalmopathy was predicted a median of approximately 6.4 months early.

Authors of the study amplified TCR beta CDR3 regions from RNA transcripts. HTBI primers drove first-round RT-PCR of the TCR CDR3. TCRdb redid the calling of the multiplex PCR reads with MiXCR, one entry per CDR3 protein. This table holds about 580,000 distinct CDR3 sequences, 14% found once. Ten or more counts support this clonotype. Its antigen is not identified. Subjects aged 18 to 65 presented with newly diagnosed hyperthyroidism of less than 2 months' duration. In germline, CDR1 is MNHEY, CDR2 SMNVEV (reference sequence). The CDR3 length is 14 residues. V was shortened by 6 bases and J by 0 bases, with 11 bases between the two germline ends.

The chain is built from TRBV27 and TRBJ2-5; maybe TRBD2 (6 bases). The receptor comes from a woman aged 30 to 39 with Graves' hyperthyroidism that later progressed to Graves' ophthalmopathy. The sequenced sample consisted of blood. The CDR3 DNA follows: TGTGCCAGCAGCGGGTGGGGGGACCAAGAGACCCAGTACTTC. It codes for CASSGWGDQETQYF.